The 27 T cell receptor beta chains reported below all come from one sample, sequenced in a study of blood T cell repertoires in COVID-19. Method: immunoSEQ multiplex PCR; TCRdb's copy keeps in-frame clones and lacks some. The table lists about 270,000 clones, roughly 88% of them singletons. Sequenced: PBMCs or T cells enriched from blood (not recorded which). These receptors all stem from a woman aged 40 to 50 with acute COVID-19.

The J gene is TRBJ1-1, the V gene TRBV27; 8 positions match TRBD1. From germline, CDR1 is MNHEY and CDR2 SMNVEV (reference sequence). The ends lost 5 bases at V and 1 base at J; junction bases unmatched: 3. The CDR3 is 14 residues long. This chain's CDR3 is CASSSGQGNTEAFF. CDR3 DNA: TGTGCCAGCAGTAGCGGACAGGGGAACACTGAAGCTTTCTTT.

There are a few counts of this clone. The chain links TRBV4-1 to TRBJ1-1; possible D gene TRBD1, 6 bases. The CDR3 loop spans 15 amino acids. Germline CDR1 reads MGHRA; CDR2 reads YSYEKL. Trimming shortened V by 0 bases and J by 7 bases, and 15 bases separated the two germline ends. This CDR3 is CASSQEEAGGDEAFF. DNA for the CDR3: TGCGCCAGCAGCCAAGAGGAGGCGGGGGGCGATGAAGCTTTCTTT.

This clone showed up just a few times. The chain carries TRBV7-2 and TRBJ2-7, with TRBD2 matching 7 bases. The CDR3 totals 14 residues. Trimming at V came to 4 bases and at J to 4 bases, leaving 7 bases not matched to a gene. The germline V gene encodes CDR1 SGHTA and CDR2 FQGNSA. CDR3 sequence reads: CASSSGRGSYEQYF. CDR3 DNA: TGTGCCAGCAGCTCAGGGCGGGGGTCTTACGAGCAGTACTTC. The full variable domain, completed using reference TRBV7-2 and TRBJ2-7, is GAGVSQSPSNKVTEKGKDVELRCDPISGHTALYWYRQSLGQGLEFLIYFQGNSAPDKSGLPSDRFSAERTGGSVSTLTIQRTQQEDSAVYLCASSSGRGSYEQYFGPGTRLTVT.

This chain connects TRBV7-9 to TRBJ1-2; the D gene is possibly TRBD1 (5 bases). The length of the CDR3 is 11 residues. V dropped 6 bases and J dropped 7 bases, with 9 bases sitting between them. Germline values: CDR1 SEHNR, CDR2 FQNEAQ (reference sequence). CDR3 DNA sequence: TGTGCCAGCAGACGGGGGGTTGGCTACACCTTC. Its translation: CASRRGVGYTF.

The chain is built from TRBV7-2 and TRBJ2-7, with 8 bases matching TRBD1. J lost 2 bases, V lost 5 bases, and 5 bases had no gene match. This CDR3 comprises 14 residues. CDR1 SGHTA and CDR2 FQGNSA come from the germline V gene. CDR3 sequence (DNA): TGTGCCAGCAGCCGCGGACAGGGACCCTACGAGCAGTACTTC. Translating it yields CASSRGQGPYEQYF.

This chain links TRBV27 with TRBJ1-5, with a possible D match to TRBD1 (5 bases). There are 17 residues in the CDR3. The germline gives CDR1 MNHEY, CDR2 SMNVEV (reference sequence). V lost 2 bases and J lost 0, with 14 bases in between. The chain's CDR3 is CASSLTGIRGSNQPQHF. CDR3 coding DNA: TGTGCCAGCAGTTTAACAGGCATAAGAGGTAGCAATCAGCCCCAGCATTTT.

The chain uses TRBV27 and TRBJ1-6, with 10 bases lining up with TRBD1. The CDR3 covers 16 residues. With 2 bases clipped from V and 9 bases from J, the junction kept 7 bases outside the gene matches. CDR1 and CDR2 from the germline V gene are MNHEY and SMNVEV (reference sequence). The DNA of the CDR3 is TGTGCCAGCAGTTTAGGAGACAGGGGGCTTGGTTCACCCCTCCACTTT. Residues: CASSLGDRGLGSPLHF.

The chain links TRBV4-2 to TRBJ1-4; 9 positions agree with TRBD1. The CDR3 spans 15 residues. V shed 4 bases and J 4 bases; nucleotides not matched to a gene: 4. Germline V gene sequence: CDR1 LGHNA, CDR2 YNFKEQ. CDR3 sequence: CASSPPGQGNEKLFF. The CDR3 region has the DNA TGTGCCAGCAGCCCTCCGGGACAGGGTAATGAAAAACTGTTTTTT.

The rearrangement links TRBV24-1 to TRBJ2-5; 8 bases line up with TRBD1. Trimming cost V 3 bases and J 5 bases; bases outside gene matches: 13. The CDR3 spans 17 residues. The germline V gene encodes CDR1 KGHDR and CDR2 SFDVKD. The CDR3 is CATSDPLLSGGHETQYF. The CDR3 nucleotides read TGTGCCACCAGTGATCCGCTCTTGTCAGGGGGCCACGAGACCCAGTACTTC.

This clone was recorded once. The chain carries TRBV19 and TRBJ2-6; D is possibly TRBD1 (6 bases). This CDR3 has 17 residues. Looked up from germline, CDR1 is LNHDA and CDR2 is SQIVND (reference sequence). The germline V and J ends were trimmed by 7 bases and 0 bases, with 16 bases remaining between them. CDR3 loop: CASTTGTIFSGANVLTF. The CDR3 DNA follows: TGTGCCAGTACCACCGGGACAATCTTCTCTGGGGCCAACGTCCTGACTTTC.

The genes are TRBV15 and TRBJ2-3; possibly TRBD2 for D (6 bases). The CDR3 extends over 15 amino acids. The V end was cut by 0 bases, the J end by 4 bases, with 11 bases between. Looked up from germline, CDR1 is LNHNV and CDR2 is YYDKDF (reference sequence). The CDR3 nucleotides are TGTGCCACCAGCAGAGATTCGGGAGCAGCAGATACGCAGTATTTT. Protein: CATSRDSGAADTQYF. Looking up the rest from reference TRBV15 and TRBJ2-3 gives the full variable domain: DAMVIQNPRYQVTQFGKPVTLSCSQTLNHNVMYWYQQKSSQAPKLLFHYYDKDFNNEADTPDNFQSRRPNTSFCFLDIRSPGLGDTAMYLCATSRDSGAADTQYFGPGTRLTVL.

The sample holds a few counts of this clone. This chain uses TRBV7-2 with TRBJ2-5; 15 bases align to TRBD2. The CDR3 loop spans 18 amino acids. CDR1 and CDR2 from the germline V gene are SGHTA and FQGNSA. J was trimmed by 1 base and V by 3 bases; bases with no gene match: 6. In DNA, the CDR3 is TGTGCCAGCAGCTTGGGAGGACTAGCGGGGGGGCCCCAAGAGACCCAGTACTTC. It specifies CASSLGGLAGGPQETQYF. The variable domain in full, with the rest retrieved from reference TRBV7-2 and TRBJ2-5, is GAGVSQSPSNKVTEKGKDVELRCDPISGHTALYWYRQSLGQGLEFLIYFQGNSAPDKSGLPSDRFSAERTGGSVSTLTIQRTQQEDSAVYLCASSLGGLAGGPQETQYFGPGTRLLVL.

The chain is built from TRBV30 and TRBJ1-5, with D possibly matching TRBD1 (5 bases). Per the germline V gene, CDR1 is GTSNPN and CDR2 is SVGIG (reference sequence). Between the trimmed V and J ends, which lost 3 bases and 2 bases, there was a span of 11 bases. CDR3 length: 14 amino acids. The CDR3 nucleotides read TGTGCCTGGAGCGGCGGGACTCGCAATCAGCCCCAGCATTTT. It codes for CAWSGGTRNQPQHF.

The genes are TRBV9 and TRBJ1-4; TRBD1 aligns across 10 bases. V shed 3 bases and J 3 bases; nucleotides not matched to a gene: 11. The CDR3 consists of 18 residues. Germline V gene data show CDR1 as SGDLS and CDR2 as YYNGEE. Here the CDR3 DNA reads TGTGCCAGCAGCGGACTGACAGGGGGCGACCGAGCTAATGAAAAACTGTTTTTT. It is translated as CASSGLTGGDRANEKLFF.

The rearrangement uses TRBV19 and TRBJ2-3, with D possibly matching TRBD1 (6 bases). The germline gives CDR1 LNHDA, CDR2 SQIVND (reference sequence). Trimming shortened V by 6 bases and J by 6 bases, and 16 bases separated the two germline ends. The CDR3 runs to 14 residues. As DNA, the CDR3 is TGTGCCAGTAGCCGATTCCAGGGGTGGGATACGCAGTATTTT. As protein: CASSRFQGWDTQYF.

The CDR3 loop is CASSPPGLFNEKLFF. DNA of the CDR3: TGTGCCAGCAGCCCCCCAGGGCTGTTTAATGAAAAACTGTTTTTT. V usage is TRBV7-9 and J usage is TRBJ1-4, with D possibly TRBD1 on 5 matching bases. CDR1 and CDR2 from the germline V gene are SEHNR and FQNEAQ (reference sequence). The V end lost 5 bases, the J end lost 4 bases, and 14 bases lay between the germline ends. This CDR3 is 15 amino acids long. The whole variable domain, remainder taken from reference TRBV7-9 and TRBJ1-4, is DTGVSQNPRHKITKRGQNVTFRCDPISEHNRLYWYRQTLGQGPEFLTYFQNEAQLEKSRLLSDRFSAERPKGSFSTLEIQRTEQGDSAMYLCASSPPGLFNEKLFFGSGTQLSVL.

V usage is TRBV19 and J usage is TRBJ1-1; 10 bases agree with TRBD1. Looked up from germline, CDR1 is LNHDA and CDR2 is SQIVND (reference sequence). This CDR3 is built from 13 residues. Losses at the gene ends were 5 bases for V and 5 bases for J; bases not matched to a gene: 2. The CDR3 region is CASSRDRGTEAFF. As DNA, the CDR3 is TGTGCCAGTAGTCGGGACAGGGGAACTGAAGCTTTCTTT.

This chain joins TRBV6-5 and TRBJ1-5; maybe TRBD1 (5 bases). V was pared by 7 bases and J by 4 bases, with 14 bases between. Germline CDR1 and CDR2: MNHEY and SVGAGI. The CDR3 runs 14 residues. The CDR3 DNA reads as TGTGCCAGCAAGATGAGCGGGGGGAATCAGCCCCAGCATTTT. Translated, it gives CASKMSGGNQPQHF.

The chain recombines TRBV29-1 with TRBJ1-1; D is ambiguous. The CDR3 length is 13 residues. CDR1 and CDR2 (germline): SQVTM, ANQGSEA. V shed 7 bases and J shed 1 base, with 13 bases lying between them. Here the CDR3 reads CSARGWENTEAFF. CDR3 bases: TGCAGCGCAAGAGGGTGGGAGAACACTGAAGCTTTCTTT.

The table lists this clone with a few counts. The chain uses TRBV3-1 (or the pseudogene TRBV3-2) and TRBJ2-7, with a tentative D call TRBD1 (5 bases). CDR1 is LGHDT, CDR2 YNNKEL, per germline (reference sequence). The CDR3 runs to 13 residues. V lost 1 base and J 7 bases, leaving 11 bases between the germline ends. The DNA for the CDR3 is TGTGCCAGCAGCCAAGTCCCTGCAGGGGAGCAGTACTTC. This codes for CASSQVPAGEQYF.

Note on this clone: Given the absence of the conserved phenylalanine or tryptophan at the CDR3 end, a read error is likely. The DNA is omitted, as the CDR3 cannot be located on it reliably, and the CDR3 follows TCRdb's listing. The rearrangement uses TRBV12-3 or TRBV12-4 and TRBJ2-4; TRBD2 was called by the table and not checked on the DNA. Including both end residues, the CDR3 is 12 amino acids long. This CDR3 reads CASSFSGSGVEL.

The CDR3 region is CASSPSGGLYEQYF. The CDR3 region has the DNA TGTGCCAGCAGCCCCAGCGGGGGACTCTACGAGCAGTACTTC. The gene calls are TRBV7-2 and TRBJ2-7; the match to TRBD2 covers 8 bases. Unmatched junction bases numbered 6, after V lost 5 bases and J lost 3 bases. Germline V gene sequence: CDR1 SGHTA, CDR2 FQGNSA. This CDR3 is 14 amino acids long. Looking up the rest from reference TRBV7-2 and TRBJ2-7 gives the full variable domain: GAGVSQSPSNKVTEKGKDVELRCDPISGHTALYWYRQSLGQGLEFLIYFQGNSAPDKSGLPSDRFSAERTGGSVSTLTIQRTQQEDSAVYLCASSPSGGLYEQYFGPGTRLTVT.

This clone is a singleton in its sample. J is TRBJ1-1 and V is TRBV5-6, with D unresolved. The CDR3 has 14 residues. CDR1 and CDR2 (germline): SGHDT, YYEEEE. The V and J ends lost 2 bases and 2 bases respectively, with 10 bases between them. This chain's CDR3 is CASSFGRLNTEAFF. In DNA, the CDR3 is TGTGCCAGCAGCTTTGGCAGGCTAAACACTGAAGCTTTCTTT.

This chain uses TRBV18 with TRBJ1-1; maybe TRBD1 (5 bases). Trimming took 8 bases from V and 3 from J, leaving 16 bases between them. The CDR3 contains 14 residues. CDR1 is KGHSH, CDR2 LQKENI, per germline. This CDR3 is CASRAGSLDTEAFF. The CDR3 DNA sequence: TGTGCCAGCAGGGCAGGGTCCCTCGACACTGAAGCTTTCTTT.

J is TRBJ1-1 and V is TRBV2, with a tentative D call TRBD1 (5 bases). Germline CDR1 is SNHLY and CDR2 is FYNNEI. This CDR3 comprises 14 residues. V was shortened by 2 bases and J by 3 bases, with 10 bases between the two germline ends. The CDR3 region is CASSESGRDTEAFF. DNA of the CDR3: TGTGCCAGCAGTGAATCAGGGCGAGACACTGAAGCTTTCTTT.

V is TRBV7-6 and J is TRBJ2-7, with D possibly matching TRBD2 (5 bases). The germline V and J ends were trimmed by 1 base and 1 base, with 11 bases remaining between them. The length of the CDR3 is 15 residues. Per germline, CDR1 SGHVS and CDR2 FNYEAQ. The DNA of the CDR3 is TGTGCCAGCAGCTTAGATGAGGGAACATCCTACGAGCAGTACTTC. It specifies CASSLDEGTSYEQYF.

The chain links TRBV5-5 to TRBJ1-2, with TRBD1 matching 9 bases. CDR1 and CDR2 (germline): SGHKS, YYEKEE (reference sequence). The CDR3 runs 15 residues. The trim removed 0 bases at V and 4 bases at J, leaving 4 bases unmatched. The CDR3 sequence is CASSLGTGAVYGYTF. Here the CDR3 DNA reads TGTGCCAGCAGCTTGGGGACAGGGGCTGTCTATGGCTACACCTTC.